This T cell receptor (beta chain) was recovered during a study of blood T cell repertoires in COVID-19 (dated by TCRdb to between 2020 and 2021). With respect to the entire study: The collaborator samples originated in the United States, Italy and Spain and spanned the acute and convalescent phases of COVID-19. The repertoires were made available in a free public database intended to serve as a resource for research on the immune response to SARS-CoV-2. The material from the prospective study consisted of cDNA or gDNA derived from T cells, B-cell-depleted T cells, or PBMCs. A de-identified subject ID, COVID-19 status, age in years and sex were almost always included in the sample metadata. Deeply sampled blood TCRbeta repertoires from subjects exposed to, actively infected with, or recovered from COVID-19 were included in the dataset. Where available, HLA class I and class II types were taken from metadata supplied by the sample provider and were not determined by assay-based typing. The samples were drawn from two sources: the first 160 participants of the ongoing ImmuneRACE study, and over 950 subjects contributed by 6 global collaborators.

The CDR1 and CDR2 encoded by the germline V gene are MNHEY and SVGAGI. V is pruned by 7 bases and J by 3 bases, leaving 9 bases of the junction without a gene match. From its cysteine to its phenylalanine, the CDR3 spans 15 amino acids. Left in the record is the CDR3 DNA by itself, 45 bases read in frame from the first base. The immunoSEQ Assay, a bias-controlled multiplex PCR, was used to amplify TCRbeta CDR3 regions from genomic DNA. The study's own analysis went as follows. Within the assay, amplification of reference gene primers was used to estimate how many nucleated cells each sample contained. Sequence reads were collapsed and filtered to measure the absolute abundance of every unique TCRbeta CDR3 rearrangement. For each sample, productive Simpson clonality was calculated by taking the square root of Simpson's diversity index across productive rearrangements. TCRdb provides this immuneACCESS table in a form limited to in-frame rearrangements. Some clones are lacking; in checked studies, under half of them reflect an unresolved V gene, and why the rest are absent is not known. D and trimming come from the DNA, and the V and J calls and clone size come from that table. The sample data list approximately 270,000 clones, and around 88% of these were observed just once. Approximately 1.3% of the sample rests with the top ten.

Collaborating institutions collected whole blood in K2EDTA tubes following their own protocols. For TCRbeta analysis, collaborators shipped samples in one of three forms: frozen whole blood, isolated PBMCs, or DNA extracted from either of those sample types. As regards this clone: What this receptor recognizes is not known. No base quality values were provided; no much bigger clone lies one nucleotide off.

The study at large found these results: The quantity of clinical and demographic metadata differed by source and by participant and was supplied without curation.

Recombination linked TRBV6-5 to TRBJ2-7, with 10 bases in between that match TRBD2. The sequence was obtained from an older man with acute or convalescent COVID-19. Sequenced sample: peripheral blood. The sequenced DNA: TGTGCCAGCAAGCTAGGACTAGCGGACAACTACGAGCAGTACTTC. Translated, it reads CASKLGLADNYEQYF.